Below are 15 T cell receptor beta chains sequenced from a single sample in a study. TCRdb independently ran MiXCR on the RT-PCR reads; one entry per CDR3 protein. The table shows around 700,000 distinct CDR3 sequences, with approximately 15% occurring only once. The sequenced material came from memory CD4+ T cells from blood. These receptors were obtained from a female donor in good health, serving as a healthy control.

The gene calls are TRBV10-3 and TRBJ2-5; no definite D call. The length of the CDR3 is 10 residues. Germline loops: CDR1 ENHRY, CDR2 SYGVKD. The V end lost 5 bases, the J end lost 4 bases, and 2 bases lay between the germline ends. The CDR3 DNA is TGTGCCATCAGTTCAGAGACCCAGTACTTC. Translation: CAISSETQYF.

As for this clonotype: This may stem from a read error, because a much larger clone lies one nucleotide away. In nucleotides, the CDR3 is TGTGCCAGCAGCTTAAACCAGGATGCCTACAATGAGCAGTTCTTC. Translated: CASSLNQDAYNEQFF. The V call is TRBV7-2, the J call TRBJ2-1, with unresolved D. CDR3 length: 15 amino acids. CDR1 SGHTA and CDR2 FQGNSA come from the germline V gene. Deletions cut 2 bases from V and 2 bases from J, with 10 bases between.

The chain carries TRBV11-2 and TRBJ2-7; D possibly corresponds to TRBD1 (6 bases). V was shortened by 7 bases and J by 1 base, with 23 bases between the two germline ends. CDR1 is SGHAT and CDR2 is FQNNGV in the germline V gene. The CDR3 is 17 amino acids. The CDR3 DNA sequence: TGTGCCAGCATCTCCCGACTACAGGGACCCCTTTCCTACGAGCAGTACTTC. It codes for CASISRLQGPLSYEQYF.

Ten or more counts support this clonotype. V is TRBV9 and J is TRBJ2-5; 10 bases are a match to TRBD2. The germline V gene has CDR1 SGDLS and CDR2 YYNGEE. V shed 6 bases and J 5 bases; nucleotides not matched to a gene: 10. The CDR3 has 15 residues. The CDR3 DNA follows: TGTGCCAGCAATGAGCGGGGGGGCGTATGGGAGACCCAGTACTTC. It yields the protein CASNERGGVWETQYF.

DNA for the CDR3: TGCAGCGTTGGGATTTTACAGCCGGACGGGGAGCTGTTTTTT. Its protein product is CSVGILQPDGELFF. The V and J genes are TRBV29-1 and TRBJ2-2, with D uncertain. The germline CDR1 and CDR2 sequences are SQVTM and ANQGSEA. CDR3 length: 14 residues. The germline V and J ends were trimmed by 4 bases and 7 bases, with 16 bases remaining between them.

The CDR3 sequence is CASSQDRSSGAYEQYF. The CDR3 coding sequence is TGTGCCAGCAGCCAAGATAGGTCTAGCGGGGCCTACGAGCAGTACTTC. The chain employs TRBV4-2 and TRBJ2-7; 9 bases are shared with TRBD2. The CDR3 is made up of 16 amino acids. The germline V gene encodes CDR1 LGHNA and CDR2 YNFKEQ. V dropped 0 bases and J dropped 2; count of bases not matched to a gene: 5.

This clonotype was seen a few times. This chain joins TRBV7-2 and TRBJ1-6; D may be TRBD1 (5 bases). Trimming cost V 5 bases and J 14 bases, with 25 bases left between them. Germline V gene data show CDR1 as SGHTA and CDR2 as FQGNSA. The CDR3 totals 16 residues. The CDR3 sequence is CASSPDRGVSERSLHF. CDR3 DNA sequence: TGTGCCAGCAGCCCCGACCGGGGGGTTTCCGAAAGGTCCCTCCACTTT.

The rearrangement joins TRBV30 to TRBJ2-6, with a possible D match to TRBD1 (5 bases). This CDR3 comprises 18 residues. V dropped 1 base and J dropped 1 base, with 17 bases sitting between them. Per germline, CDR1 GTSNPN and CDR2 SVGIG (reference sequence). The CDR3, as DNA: TGTGCCTGGAGTGGGCGGCAGGGCTCATTTTCTGGGGCCAACGTCCTGACTTTC. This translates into CAWSGRQGSFSGANVLTF.

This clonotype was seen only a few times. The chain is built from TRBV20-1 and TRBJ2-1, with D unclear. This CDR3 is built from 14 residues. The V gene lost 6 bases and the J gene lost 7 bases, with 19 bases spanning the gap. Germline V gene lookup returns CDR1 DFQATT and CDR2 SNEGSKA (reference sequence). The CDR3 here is CSAHNGMGRNEQFF. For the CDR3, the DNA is TGCAGTGCCCATAATGGGATGGGTAGGAATGAGCAGTTCTTC.

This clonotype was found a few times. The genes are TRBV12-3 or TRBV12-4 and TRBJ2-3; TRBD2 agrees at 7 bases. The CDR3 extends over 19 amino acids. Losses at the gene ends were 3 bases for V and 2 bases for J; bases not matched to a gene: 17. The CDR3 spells CASSFGGSWAVSSTDTQYF. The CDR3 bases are TGTGCCAGCAGTTTCGGCGGGAGCTGGGCGGTTTCGTCCACAGATACGCAGTATTTT.

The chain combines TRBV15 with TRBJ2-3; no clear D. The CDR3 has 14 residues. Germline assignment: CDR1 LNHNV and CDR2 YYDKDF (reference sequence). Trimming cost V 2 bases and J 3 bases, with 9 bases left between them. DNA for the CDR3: TGTGCCACCAGCAGACTTCAACTGACAGATACGCAGTATTTT. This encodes CATSRLQLTDTQYF.

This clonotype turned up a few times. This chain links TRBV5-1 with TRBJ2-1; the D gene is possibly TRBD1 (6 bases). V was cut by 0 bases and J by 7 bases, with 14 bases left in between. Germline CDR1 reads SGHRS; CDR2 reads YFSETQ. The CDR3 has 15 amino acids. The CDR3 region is CASSLASRGGNEQFF. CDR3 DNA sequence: TGCGCCAGCAGCTTGGCCTCCAGGGGTGGGAATGAGCAGTTCTTC.

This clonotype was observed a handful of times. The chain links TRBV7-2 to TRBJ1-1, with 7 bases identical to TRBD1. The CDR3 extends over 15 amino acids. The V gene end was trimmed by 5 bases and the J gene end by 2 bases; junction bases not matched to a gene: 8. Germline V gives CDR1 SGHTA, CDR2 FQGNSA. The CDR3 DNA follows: TGTGCCAGCAGCATCAGAGGGACAGCCAACACTGAAGCTTTCTTT. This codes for CASSIRGTANTEAFF.

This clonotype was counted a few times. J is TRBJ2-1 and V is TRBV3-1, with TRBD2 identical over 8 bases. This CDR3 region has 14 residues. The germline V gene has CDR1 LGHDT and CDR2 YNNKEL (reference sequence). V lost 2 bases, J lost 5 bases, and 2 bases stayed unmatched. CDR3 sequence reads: CASSQTSGHNEQFF. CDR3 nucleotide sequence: TGTGCCAGCAGCCAAACTAGCGGACACAATGAGCAGTTCTTC.

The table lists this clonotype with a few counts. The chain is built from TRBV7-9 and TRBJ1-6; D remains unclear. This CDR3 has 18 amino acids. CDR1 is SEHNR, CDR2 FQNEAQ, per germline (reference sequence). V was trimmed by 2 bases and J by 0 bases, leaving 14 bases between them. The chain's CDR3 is CASSLSWPRSSYNSPLHF. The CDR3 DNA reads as TGTGCCAGCAGCTTAAGTTGGCCCCGGAGCTCCTATAATTCACCCCTCCACTTT.